The text below deals with one TCR beta chain. The CDR3 is 16 residues long. CDR1 and CDR2 (germline): SGDLS, YYNGEE. V lost 4 bases and J lost 4; bases outside the gene matches: 14. Genomic DNA of each subset was evenly split across several immunoSEQ plates. Profiled with immunoSEQ multiplex PCR; TCRdb holds only in-frame clones, not every one. The data contain hundreds of thousands of clones, approximately 96% of them singletons. Terminally differentiated effector memory CD45RA+ cells were excluded by CCR7 positive selection of CD45RO-negative cells. This record comes from a study of shared clonotypes between healthy human individuals. Overall study context: Per donor, CD8 memory used one plate, CD8 naive used two, CD4 memory used three and CD4 naive used three.

Sequenced: naive CD8+ T cells sorted from blood. The rearrangement uses TRBV9 and TRBJ2-7, with 7 bases lining up with TRBD1. This receptor was taken from a woman in her thirties in good health. As DNA, the CDR3 is TGTGCCAGCAGCTCAGGACAGGCCACAGCTATATACGAGCAGTACTTC. The encoded protein is CASSSGQATAIYEQYF.